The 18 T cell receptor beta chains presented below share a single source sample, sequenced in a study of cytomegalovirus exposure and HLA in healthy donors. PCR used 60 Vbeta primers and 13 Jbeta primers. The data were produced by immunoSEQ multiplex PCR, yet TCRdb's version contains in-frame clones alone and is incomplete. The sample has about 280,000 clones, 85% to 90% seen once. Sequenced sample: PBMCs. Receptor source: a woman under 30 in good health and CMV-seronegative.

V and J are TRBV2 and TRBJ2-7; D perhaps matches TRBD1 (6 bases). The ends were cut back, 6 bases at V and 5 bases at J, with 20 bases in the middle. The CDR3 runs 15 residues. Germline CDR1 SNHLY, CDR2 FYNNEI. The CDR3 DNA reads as TGTGCCAGCAGCCGCGGACAGATCATCAAGGACGAGCAGTACTTC. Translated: CASSRGQIIKDEQYF.

CDR3 protein: CASSPNPGPSGGYNEQFF. The CDR3 nucleotides are TGCGCCAGCAGCCCGAACCCTGGCCCTAGCGGGGGTTACAATGAGCAGTTCTTC. The chain is built from TRBV5-1 and TRBJ2-1, with TRBD2 matching 10 bases. J was trimmed by 4 bases and V by 4 bases; bases with no gene match: 14. CDR3 length equals 18 residues. Germline V gene sequence: CDR1 SGHRS, CDR2 YFSETQ.

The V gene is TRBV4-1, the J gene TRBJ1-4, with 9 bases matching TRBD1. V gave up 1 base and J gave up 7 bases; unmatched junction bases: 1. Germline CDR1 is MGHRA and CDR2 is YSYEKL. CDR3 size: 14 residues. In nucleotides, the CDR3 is TGCGCCAGCAGCCAAGGGACAGGGGTTGAAAAACTGTTTTTT. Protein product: CASSQGTGVEKLFF.

The CDR3 coding sequence is TGCGCCACCCAGAGGGGGACAGGTATGAACACTGAAGCTTTCTTT. It yields the protein CATQRGTGMNTEAFF. The chain links TRBV5-1 to TRBJ1-1, with TRBD1 matching over 8 bases. The CDR3 has 15 residues. V lost 9 bases, J lost 0 bases, and 10 bases stayed unmatched. CDR1 SGHRS and CDR2 YFSETQ come from the germline V gene.

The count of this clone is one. This CDR3 reads CASSSQNTQYF. For the CDR3, the DNA is TGTGCCAGCAGCTCCCAAAATACGCAGTATTTT. The V call is TRBV11-2, the J call TRBJ2-3; D is ambiguous. The ends were cut back, 4 bases at V and 7 bases at J, with 6 bases in the middle. The CDR3 covers 11 residues. The V gene's germline CDR1 is SGHAT and CDR2 FQNNGV.

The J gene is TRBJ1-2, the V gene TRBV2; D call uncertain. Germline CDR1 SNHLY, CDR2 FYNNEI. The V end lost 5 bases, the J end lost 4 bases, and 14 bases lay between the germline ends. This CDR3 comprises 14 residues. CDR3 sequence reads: CASSPLPGGYGYTF. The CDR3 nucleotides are TGTGCCAGCAGTCCCCTCCCCGGCGGCTATGGCTACACCTTC.

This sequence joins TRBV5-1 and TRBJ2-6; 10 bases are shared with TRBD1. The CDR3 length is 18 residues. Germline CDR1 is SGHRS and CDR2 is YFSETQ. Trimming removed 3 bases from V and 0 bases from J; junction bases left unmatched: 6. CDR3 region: CASSSRTGGASGANVLTF. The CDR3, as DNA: TGCGCCAGCAGCTCTAGGACAGGGGGGGCCTCTGGGGCCAACGTCCTGACTTTC.

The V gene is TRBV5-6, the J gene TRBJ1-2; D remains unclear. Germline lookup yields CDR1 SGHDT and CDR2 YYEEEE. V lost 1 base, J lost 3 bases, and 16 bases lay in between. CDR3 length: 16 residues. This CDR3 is CASSLLERGTYYGYTF. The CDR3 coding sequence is TGTGCCAGCAGCTTGTTAGAGCGAGGAACCTACTATGGCTACACCTTC.

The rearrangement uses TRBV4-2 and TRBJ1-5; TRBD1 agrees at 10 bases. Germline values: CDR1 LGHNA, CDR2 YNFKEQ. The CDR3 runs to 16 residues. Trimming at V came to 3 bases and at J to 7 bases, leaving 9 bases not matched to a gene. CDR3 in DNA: TGTGCCAGCAGCCAGGAGGGACAGGGGACCGGCCAGCCCCAGCATTTT. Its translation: CASSQEGQGTGQPQHF.

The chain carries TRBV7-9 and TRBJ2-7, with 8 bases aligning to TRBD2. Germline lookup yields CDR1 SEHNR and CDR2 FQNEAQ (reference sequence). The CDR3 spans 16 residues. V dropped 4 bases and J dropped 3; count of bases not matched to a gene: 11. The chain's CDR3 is CASSYPTTSADYEQYF. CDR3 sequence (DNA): TGTGCCAGCAGCTACCCGACGACTAGCGCCGACTACGAGCAGTACTTC.

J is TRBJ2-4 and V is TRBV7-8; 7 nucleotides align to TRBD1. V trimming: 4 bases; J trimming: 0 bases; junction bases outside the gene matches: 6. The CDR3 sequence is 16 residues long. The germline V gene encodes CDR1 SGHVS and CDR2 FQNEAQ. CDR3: CASSSSGTEAKNIQYF. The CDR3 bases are TGTGCCAGCAGCTCCTCCGGGACAGAAGCCAAAAACATTCAGTACTTC.

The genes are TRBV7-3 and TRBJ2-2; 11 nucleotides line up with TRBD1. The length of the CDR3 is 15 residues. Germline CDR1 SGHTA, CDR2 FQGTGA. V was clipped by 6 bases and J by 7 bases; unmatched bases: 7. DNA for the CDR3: TGTGCCAGCAGTGGGGGACAGGGGGGGATCGGGGAGCTGTTTTTT. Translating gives CASSGGQGGIGELFF.

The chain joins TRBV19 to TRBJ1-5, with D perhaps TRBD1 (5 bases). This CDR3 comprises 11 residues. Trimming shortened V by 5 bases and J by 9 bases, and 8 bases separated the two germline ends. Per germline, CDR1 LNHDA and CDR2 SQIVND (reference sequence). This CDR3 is CASSGGSPQHF. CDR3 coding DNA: TGTGCCAGTAGTGGGGGGTCGCCCCAGCATTTT.

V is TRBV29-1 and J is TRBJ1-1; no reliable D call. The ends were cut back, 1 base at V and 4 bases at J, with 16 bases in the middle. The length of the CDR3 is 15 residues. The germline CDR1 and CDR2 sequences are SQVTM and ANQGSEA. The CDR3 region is CSVEGPRGSGTEAFF. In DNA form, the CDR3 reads TGCAGCGTTGAAGGCCCCCGCGGAAGCGGCACTGAAGCTTTCTTT.

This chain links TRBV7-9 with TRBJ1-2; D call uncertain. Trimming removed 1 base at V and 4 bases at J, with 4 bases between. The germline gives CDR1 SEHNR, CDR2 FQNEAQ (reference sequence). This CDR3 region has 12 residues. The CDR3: CASSLEAYGYTF. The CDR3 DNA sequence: TGTGCCAGCAGCTTAGAAGCCTATGGCTACACCTTC.

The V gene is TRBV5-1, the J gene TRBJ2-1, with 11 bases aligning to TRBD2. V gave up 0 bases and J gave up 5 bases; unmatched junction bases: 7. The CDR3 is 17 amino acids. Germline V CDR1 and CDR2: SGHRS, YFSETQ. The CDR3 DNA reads TGCGCCAGCAGCTTGGGATTAGCGGGGGGGCCCCACAATGAGCAGTTCTTC. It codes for CASSLGLAGGPHNEQFF.

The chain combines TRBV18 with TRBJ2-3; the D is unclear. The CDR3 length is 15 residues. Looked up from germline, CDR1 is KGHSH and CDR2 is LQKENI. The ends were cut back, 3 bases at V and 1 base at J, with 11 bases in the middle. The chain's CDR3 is CASSPDWQRTDTQYF. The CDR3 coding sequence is TGTGCCAGCTCACCCGACTGGCAACGCACAGATACGCAGTATTTT.

Here the CDR3 DNA reads TGTGCCGCGGGCGAAAACACAGATACGCAGTATTTT. Protein: CAAGENTDTQYF. The V and J genes are TRBV10-3 and TRBJ2-3; a weak D match, TRBD2 (5 bases). The V end was cut by 11 bases, the J end by 2 bases, with 11 bases between. CDR1 ENHRY and CDR2 SYGVKD come from the germline V gene. The CDR3 runs 12 residues.